This T cell receptor (beta chain) emerged from a study of monozygotic twins with inflammatory bowel disease. The study, taken as a whole, reports: Telling apart the different T cell subtypes was not possible. Especially where disease activity was present, IBD patients had fewer clonotypes in common with others than healthy twins did.

As concerns this clonotype: Its antigen is still unknown.

Germline CDR1 reads SGDLS; CDR2 reads YYNGEE. CDR3 length: 12 amino acids. Template switching was used to attach UMIs, which incorporated a 6-nucleotide sample barcode. Nested PCRs (16 and 9 cycles, two total) were applied to TCRalpha and TCRbeta cDNA. Following a re-call of the 5' RACE reads, TCRdb has one entry per CDR3 protein and lacks DNA. This sample contains approximately 200,000 distinct CDR3 sequences. The sequenced sample was blood. This receptor was obtained from a human donor with ulcerative colitis or Crohn's disease, or a healthy co-twin of an affected twin (not recorded which). The V gene is TRBV9, the J gene TRBJ2-1; TCRdb names TRBD1, which stays unverified in the absence of DNA. CDR3 protein: CASSSGQSEQFF.